This passage covers 31 T cell receptor beta chains from one sample sequenced in a study of T-cell reconstitution after alpha-beta-depleted transplantation in children. A library of TCRbeta sequences, prepared with unique molecular identifiers, was generated. TCRdb redid the calling of the PCR reads with MiXCR, one entry per CDR3 protein. The sample includes 250,000 or so distinct CDR3 sequences, roughly 8% of them seen just once. The sequences come from PBMCs, mostly from graft donor cells, collected 180 days after TCRalphabeta/CD19-depleted stem cell transplant. These receptors were obtained from a male patient younger than 18 who had a stem cell transplant for acute lymphoblastic leukemia, so the T cells may come from the graft donor.

This clonotype showed up many times. The chain has TRBV29-1 and TRBJ1-2, with 8 nucleotides matching TRBD1. CDR1 and CDR2 (germline): SQVTM, ANQGSEA. There are 16 residues in the CDR3. J was trimmed by 0 bases and V by 1 base; bases with no gene match: 7. DNA of the CDR3: TGCAGCGTTGAAGGGGGACAGGCGTTCTCTAACTATGGCTACACCTTC. The encoded protein is CSVEGGQAFSNYGYTF.

This clonotype was observed many times. CDR3 coding DNA: TGCAGCGCATACGCACGCCAAGAGACCCAGTACTTC. It translates to CSAYARQETQYF. The V and J genes are TRBV29-1 and TRBJ2-5; D is undetermined. This CDR3 has 12 amino acids. CDR1 and CDR2 (germline): SQVTM, ANQGSEA. V was trimmed by 7 bases and J by 1 base, leaving 10 bases between them.

Concerning this clonotype: A much larger clone lies one base from this, so it may be a read error. The chain recombines TRBV10-3 with TRBJ2-7, with TRBD2 as a possible D gene (5 bases). The CDR3 has 15 amino acids. V was pared by 3 bases and J by 3 bases, with 15 bases between. Looked up from germline, CDR1 is ENHRY and CDR2 is SYGVKD. CDR3 DNA sequence: TGTGCCATCAGTGACCCCTTGGTAGCGCTCTACGAGCAGTACTTC. It yields the protein CAISDPLVALYEQYF.

This clonotype was detected many times. V gene TRBV5-1 combines with J gene TRBJ1-6, with D hard to call. The germline gives CDR1 SGHRS, CDR2 YFSETQ. Trimming stripped 4 bases from V and 6 bases from J, with 14 bases between. The CDR3 has 15 residues. The CDR3 reads CASSLAQATNSPLHF. In nucleotides, the CDR3 is TGCGCCAGCAGCCTCGCGCAGGCGACTAATTCACCCCTCCACTTT.

This clonotype is categorized as medium-sized. V usage is TRBV12-3 or TRBV12-4 and J usage is TRBJ2-1; D is unresolved. The CDR3 is 11 amino acids. V gave up 6 bases and J gave up 6 bases, with 6 bases separating them. CDR3 sequence reads: CASSLSNEQFF. The CDR3 nucleotides are TGTGCCAGCAGCCTTTCCAATGAGCAGTTCTTC.

This clonotype was recorded at least ten times. The chain carries TRBV12-3 or TRBV12-4 and TRBJ1-1; weak D call: TRBD1 (5 bases). This CDR3 has 14 amino acids. The germline V and J ends were trimmed by 6 bases and 1 base, with 12 bases remaining between them. The CDR3 DNA follows: TGTGCCAGCAGGCCCGGGACGGCGAACACTGAAGCTTTCTTT. It is translated as CASRPGTANTEAFF.

This clonotype was counted ten times or more. The rearrangement uses TRBV7-3 and TRBJ2-7; D remains unclear. Germline CDR1 is SGHTA and CDR2 is FQGTGA. This CDR3 has 14 residues. With 5 bases removed from V and 0 bases from J, the gap between germline ends came to 11 bases. The chain's CDR3 is CASSKDPSSYEQYF. The CDR3 coding sequence is TGTGCCAGCAGCAAGGACCCGAGCTCCTACGAGCAGTACTTC.

This clonotype was counted many times. Without the conserved terminal phenylalanine or tryptophan, this CDR3 likely stems from a read error. Because the CDR3's place on the DNA is in doubt, the DNA is left out and the CDR3 is given as listed by TCRdb. The chain has TRBV11-1 and TRBJ2-3; the tabulated D call, TRBD2, remains unverified against the DNA. Both ends counted, the CDR3 spans 13 residues. The germline CDR1 and CDR2 sequences are SGHAT and FQDESV (reference sequence). CDR3 amino acids: CASSLGGGSPSRT.

Worth noting for this clonotype: This may stem from a read error, because a much larger clone lies one nucleotide away. The rearrangement joins TRBV3-1 to TRBJ2-4, with TRBD1 matching over 8 bases. The CDR3 is 14 amino acids. Germline-derived CDR1 and CDR2 are LGHDT and YNNKEL (reference sequence). As DNA, the CDR3 is TGTGCCAGCAGCCCGACAGGGGCTCGGAACATGCAGTACTTC. Translation gives CASSPTGARNMQYF. Looking up the rest from reference TRBV3-1 and TRBJ2-4 gives the full variable domain: DTAVSQTPKYLVTQMGNDKSIKCEQNLGHDTMYWYKQDSKKFLKIMFSYNNKELIINETVPNRFSPKSPDKAHLNLHINSLELGDSAVYFCASSPTGARNMQYFGAGTRLSVL.

This clonotype appeared many times. The chain couples TRBV20-1 to TRBJ2-1; D possibly corresponds to TRBD1 (6 bases). The germline CDR1 and CDR2 sequences are DFQATT and SNEGSKA (reference sequence). V gave up 0 bases and J gave up 6 bases, with 18 bases separating them. The CDR3 sequence is 16 residues long. CDR3 bases: TGCAGTGCTAGAGATCGAAGGACAGTTGTCACCAATGAGCAGTTCTTC. This encodes CSARDRRTVVTNEQFF.

This clonotype was seen more than once but under ten times. The chain carries TRBV12-3 or TRBV12-4 and TRBJ2-7, with 13 nucleotides matching TRBD2. J lost 2 bases, V lost 6 bases, and 4 bases had no gene match. The CDR3 totals 15 residues. The CDR3 coding sequence is TGTGCCAGCAGATGGACTAGCGGGGGTCCCTACGAGCAGTACTTC. Translating it yields CASRWTSGGPYEQYF.

This clonotype was recorded many times. The chain has TRBV15 and TRBJ2-4; D is possibly TRBD2 (6 bases). With 3 bases removed from V and 6 bases from J, the gap between germline ends came to 15 bases. The germline V gene encodes CDR1 LNHNV and CDR2 YYDKDF (reference sequence). The CDR3 is 15 residues long. The CDR3 DNA follows: TGTGCCACCAGCAGGGAGGGAGGAAGGGGAAACATTCAGTACTTC. It yields the protein CATSREGGRGNIQYF.

This clonotype was seen repeatedly, ten times or more. The chain couples TRBV7-9 to TRBJ2-4, with 9 nucleotides matching TRBD1. After removal of 1 base from V and 7 bases from J, the junction contained 11 bases not matched to a gene. This CDR3 comprises 17 residues. Germline V gives CDR1 SEHNR, CDR2 FQNEAQ (reference sequence). In DNA, the CDR3 is TGTGCCAGCAGCTTAGGGGCCGCACAGGGGGCGCGCAACATTCAGTACTTC. Its translation is CASSLGAAQGARNIQYF.

This clonotype was counted ten times or more. V gene TRBV28 combines with J gene TRBJ2-7; 8 bases are a match to TRBD2. Germline CDR1 and CDR2: MDHEN and SYDVKM. The CDR3 length is 12 residues. Trimming took 5 bases from V and 5 from J; bases not matched to a gene: 2. The CDR3 sequence: CASSAGGNEQYF. CDR3 sequence (DNA): TGTGCCAGCAGTGCGGGGGGTAACGAGCAGTACTTC.

This clonotype was counted at least ten times. This chain links TRBV15 with TRBJ1-5; 9 bases fit TRBD1. CDR3 length: 15 amino acids. CDR1 LNHNV and CDR2 YYDKDF come from the germline V gene (reference sequence). The junction had 6 bases not matched to a gene; V was cut back by 4 bases and J by 5 bases. Here the CDR3 DNA reads TGTGCCACCAGCATTGCCCGGGACAGGGATCAGCCCCAGCATTTT. Translating it yields CATSIARDRDQPQHF. Together with reference TRBV15 and TRBJ1-5, the CDR3 gives the full variable domain: DAMVIQNPRYQVTQFGKPVTLSCSQTLNHNVMYWYQQKSSQAPKLLFHYYDKDFNNEADTPDNFQSRRPNTSFCFLDIRSPGLGDTAMYLCATSIARDRDQPQHFGDGTRLSIL.

The chain links TRBV19 to TRBJ2-7, with a possible D match to TRBD1 (5 bases). The ends were cut back, 4 bases at V and 2 bases at J, with 18 bases in the middle. Per the germline V gene, CDR1 is LNHDA and CDR2 is SQIVND (reference sequence). CDR3 length: 16 amino acids. The CDR3 nucleotides read TGTGCCAGTAGTACGTCAGCGTGGGGCCTGACCTACGAGCAGTACTTC. It translates to CASSTSAWGLTYEQYF.

This clonotype was recorded at least ten times. The chain employs TRBV2 and TRBJ2-7; D ambiguous. The ends were cut back, 6 bases at V and 3 bases at J, with 12 bases in the middle. CDR3 length: 13 amino acids. CDR1 and CDR2 from the germline V gene are SNHLY and FYNNEI. The CDR3: CASSPRAYYEQYF. CDR3 DNA: TGTGCCAGCAGCCCCCGGGCCTACTACGAGCAGTACTTC.

This clonotype was counted many times. This chain connects TRBV12-3 or TRBV12-4 to TRBJ2-6, with D tentatively TRBD2 (5 bases). V was pared by 3 bases and J by 2 bases, with 14 bases between. This CDR3 has 17 amino acids. The CDR3 is CASSLAPGSPGANVLTF. In nucleotides, the CDR3 is TGTGCCAGCAGTTTGGCTCCGGGAAGCCCTGGGGCCAACGTCCTGACTTTC.

In this sample, this clonotype turned up many times. The chain links TRBV25-1 to TRBJ2-5; D is uncertain. Germline-derived CDR1 and CDR2 are MGHDK and SYGVNS. This CDR3 is 13 amino acids long. V gave up 2 bases and J gave up 5 bases, with 9 bases separating them. The CDR3 coding sequence is TGTGCCAGCAGTGAAATTCCCGTTGAGACCCAGTACTTC. Its protein is CASSEIPVETQYF.

This clonotype was seen a handful of times. This chain links TRBV5-1 with TRBJ2-3, with TRBD1 identical over 8 bases. CDR1 is SGHRS and CDR2 is YFSETQ in the germline V gene. This CDR3 contains 16 residues. V was clipped by 0 bases and J by 2 bases; unmatched bases: 5. The CDR3 here is CASSLGPGQATDTQYF. Here the CDR3 DNA reads TGCGCCAGCAGCTTGGGACCGGGACAGGCCACAGATACGCAGTATTTT.

This clonotype has a count of ten or more. The rearrangement links TRBV11-2 to TRBJ2-2; D may be TRBD1 (7 bases). V was trimmed by 6 bases and J by 4 bases, leaving 12 bases between them. This CDR3 region has 14 residues. CDR1 and CDR2 from the germline V gene are SGHAT and FQNNGV. CDR3: CASSPQGGTGELFF. CDR3 DNA sequence: TGTGCCAGCAGTCCCCAGGGGGGCACCGGGGAGCTGTTTTTT. The full variable domain, its missing parts supplied by reference TRBV11-2 and TRBJ2-2, is EAGVAQSPRYKIIEKRQSVAFWCNPISGHATLYWYQQILGQGPKLLIQFQNNGVVDDSQLPKDRFSAERLKGVDSTLKIQPAKLEDSAVYLCASSPQGGTGELFFGEGSRLTVL.

This clonotype was picked up many times. The chain has TRBV9 and TRBJ2-6; no clear D. Germline V CDR1 and CDR2: SGDLS, YYNGEE. The ends were cut back, 0 bases at V and 3 bases at J, with 13 bases in the middle. There are 17 residues in the CDR3. The DNA for the CDR3 is TGTGCCAGCAGCGTAGCTCGGCGGACGGGTGGGGCCAACGTCCTGACTTTC. This encodes CASSVARRTGGANVLTF.

This clonotype occurred many times. The junction does not match germline at one end; this may be a read error. J is TRBJ1-4 and V is TRBV19; D unresolved. The CDR3 has 15 residues. Germline values: CDR1 LNHDA, CDR2 SQIVND (reference sequence). CDR3 DNA sequence: TGTGCGAGTACTCCCTGGGCGAGCAGAAATGAAAAACTGTTTTTT. It encodes CASTPWASRNEKLFF. Drawing the rest from reference TRBV19 and TRBJ1-4, the complete variable domain is DGGITQSPKYLFRKEGQNVTLSCEQNLNHDAMYWYRQDPGQGLRLIYYSQIVNDFQKGDIAEGYSVSREKKESFPLTVTSAQKNPTAFYLCASTPWASRNEKLFFGSGTQLSVL.

This clonotype was recorded at least ten times. The chain combines TRBV12-3 or TRBV12-4 with TRBJ2-7; 7 positions agree with TRBD2. Losses at the gene ends were 5 bases for V and 1 base for J; bases not matched to a gene: 11. The length of the CDR3 is 16 residues. CDR3 protein: CASSPPAGEGSYEQYF. The CDR3 DNA follows: TGTGCCAGCAGTCCCCCTGCGGGGGAAGGATCCTACGAGCAGTACTTC.

This clonotype was picked up many times. V gene TRBV20-1 combines with J gene TRBJ2-1; D is undetermined. V shed 6 bases and J shed 9 bases, with 21 bases lying between them. Germline-derived CDR1 and CDR2 are DFQATT and SNEGSKA (reference sequence). The CDR3 is made up of 14 amino acids. CDR3 in DNA: TGCAGTGCCCGGAGCCAGAGGACCCTCCGTGAGCAGTTCTTC. Its protein product is CSARSQRTLREQFF.

This clonotype was recorded at least ten times. This chain joins TRBV10-2 and TRBJ1-3; D is unclear. The ends were cut back, 3 bases at V and 1 base at J, with 4 bases in the middle. CDR3 length: 13 amino acids. CDR1 and CDR2 (germline): WSHSY, SAAADI. In DNA, the CDR3 is TGCGCCAGCAGTGACCTTTCTGGAAACACCATATATTTT. Its protein product is CASSDLSGNTIYF.

This clonotype came up many times. The chain couples TRBV25-1 to TRBJ2-4; 7 positions match TRBD1. Unmatched junction bases numbered 3, after V lost 5 bases and J lost 2 bases. The germline gives CDR1 MGHDK, CDR2 SYGVNS. This CDR3 spans 14 amino acids. The CDR3 nucleotides read TGTGCCAGCAGTCCGACAGGGACCAAAAACATTCAGTACTTC. Translated: CASSPTGTKNIQYF.

This clonotype was seen ten or more times. J is TRBJ1-2 and V is TRBV14; tentative D call: TRBD1 (6 bases). The CDR3 is made up of 15 amino acids. Germline lookup yields CDR1 SGHDN and CDR2 FVKESK. Deletions cut 2 bases from V and 4 bases from J, with 14 bases between. CDR3 loop: CASSQRSDRSYGYTF. The CDR3 coding sequence is TGTGCCAGCAGCCAACGCTCAGACAGGTCCTATGGCTACACCTTC.

This clonotype was seen many times. The chain has TRBV12-3 or TRBV12-4 and TRBJ1-1; D is ambiguous. Trimming shortened V by 5 bases and J by 3 bases, and 10 bases separated the two germline ends. This CDR3 has 13 residues. The CDR3 protein is CASSPRRYTEAFF. The CDR3 nucleotides are TGTGCCAGCAGTCCCCGACGGTACACTGAAGCTTTCTTT.

This clonotype appeared many times. The CDR3 reads CASSPGSRHIQYF. The CDR3 bases are TGTGCCAGCAGCCCCGGGAGTCGGCACATTCAGTACTTC. The chain joins TRBV7-2 to TRBJ2-4, with TRBD2 as a possible D gene (6 bases). Germline CDR1 reads SGHTA; CDR2 reads FQGNSA. CDR3 length: 13 amino acids. Deletions cut 5 bases from V and 8 bases from J, with 13 bases between. The full variable domain, completed using reference TRBV7-2 and TRBJ2-4, is GAGVSQSPSNKVTEKGKDVELRCDPISGHTALYWYRQSLGQGLEFLIYFQGNSAPDKSGLPSDRFSAERTGGSVSTLTIQRTQQEDSAVYLCASSPGSRHIQYFGAGTRLSVL.

The sample holds many counts of this clonotype. This chain uses TRBV10-3 with TRBJ2-4, with no clear D. Germline CDR1 reads ENHRY; CDR2 reads SYGVKD. The CDR3 sequence is 13 residues long. Trimming left V 0 bases short and J 6 bases short, with 6 bases between. The CDR3 sequence is CAISESPLNIQYF. DNA for the CDR3: TGTGCCATCAGTGAGTCGCCCCTAAACATTCAGTACTTC.